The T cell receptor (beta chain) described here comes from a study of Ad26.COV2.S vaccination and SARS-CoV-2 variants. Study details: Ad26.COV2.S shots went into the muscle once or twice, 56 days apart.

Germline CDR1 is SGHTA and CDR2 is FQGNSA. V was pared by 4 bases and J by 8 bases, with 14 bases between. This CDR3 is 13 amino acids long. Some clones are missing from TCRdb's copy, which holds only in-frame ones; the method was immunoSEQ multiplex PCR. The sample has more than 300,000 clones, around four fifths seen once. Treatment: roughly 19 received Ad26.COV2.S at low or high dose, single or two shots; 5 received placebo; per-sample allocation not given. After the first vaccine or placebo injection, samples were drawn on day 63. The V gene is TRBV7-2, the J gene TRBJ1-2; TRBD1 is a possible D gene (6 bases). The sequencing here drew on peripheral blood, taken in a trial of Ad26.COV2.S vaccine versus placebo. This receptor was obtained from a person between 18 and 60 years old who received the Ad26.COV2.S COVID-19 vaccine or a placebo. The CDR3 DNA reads TGTGCCAGCAGCTCATTTCAGGGGAACGGCTACACCTTC. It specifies CASSSFQGNGYTF.